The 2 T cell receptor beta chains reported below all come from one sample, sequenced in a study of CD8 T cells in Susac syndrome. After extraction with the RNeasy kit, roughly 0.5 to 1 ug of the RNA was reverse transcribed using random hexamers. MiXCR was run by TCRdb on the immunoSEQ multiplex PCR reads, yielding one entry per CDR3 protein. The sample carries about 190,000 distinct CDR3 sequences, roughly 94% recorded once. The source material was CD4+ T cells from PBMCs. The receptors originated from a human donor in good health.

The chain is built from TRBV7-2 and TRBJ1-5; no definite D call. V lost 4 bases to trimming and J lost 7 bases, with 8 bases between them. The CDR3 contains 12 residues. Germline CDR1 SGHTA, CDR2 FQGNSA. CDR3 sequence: CASSSVFQPQHF. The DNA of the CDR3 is TGTGCCAGCAGCTCCGTTTTCCAGCCCCAGCATTTT.

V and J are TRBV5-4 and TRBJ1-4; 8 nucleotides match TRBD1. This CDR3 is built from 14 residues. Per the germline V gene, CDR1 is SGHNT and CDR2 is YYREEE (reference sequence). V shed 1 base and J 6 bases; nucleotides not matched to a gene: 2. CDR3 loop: CASSLKTGDEKLFF. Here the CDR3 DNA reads TGTGCCAGCAGCTTGAAGACAGGGGATGAAAAACTGTTTTTT. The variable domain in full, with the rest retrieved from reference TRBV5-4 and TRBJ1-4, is ETGVTQSPTHLIKTRGQQVTLRCSSQSGHNTVSWYQQALGQGPQFIFQYYREEENGRGNFPPRFSGLQFPNYSSELNVNALELDDSALYLCASSLKTGDEKLFFGSGTQLSVL.